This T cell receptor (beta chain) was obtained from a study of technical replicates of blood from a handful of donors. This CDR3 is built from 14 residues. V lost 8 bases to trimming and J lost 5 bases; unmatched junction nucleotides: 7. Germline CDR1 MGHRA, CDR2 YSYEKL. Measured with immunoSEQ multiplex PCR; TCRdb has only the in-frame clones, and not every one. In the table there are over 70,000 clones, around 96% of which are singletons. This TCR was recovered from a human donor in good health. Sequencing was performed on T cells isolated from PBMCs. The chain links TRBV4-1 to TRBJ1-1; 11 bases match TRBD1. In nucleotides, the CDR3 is TGCGCCAGCGGACAGGGGGCAAGGCTGACTGAAGCTTTCTTT. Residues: CASGQGARLTEAFF.